This record concerns one T cell receptor (beta chain) sequence. The antigen is undetermined. A read error may account for a junction end that differs from germline. The CDR3 covers 14 residues. This sample was included in a study of metastatic and nonmetastatic thyroid tumors. Across the study: Repertoires of blood and of tissue (tumor or nodule) from malignant and benign thyroid patients were compared.

Points from the study as a whole: Benign nodules were reported to have significantly lower TCR beta diversity than malignant thyroid tumors, in blood and tumor.

Study processing details: Clinicopathological groups supplied CDR3 differences that were used to build a distant-metastasis classifier for papillary thyroid cancer. TCRdb ran MiXCR on the PCR reads. TCRdb, not the original authors, processed these V and J calls. The sample has approximately 28,000 clones, over 20% seen once. Among the patients, none had received any treatment before thyroid surgery. The sequence was collected from a female donor with papillary thyroid cancer or a benign thyroid nodule (not recorded which). Some clones in this sample may be carry-over from other donors' samples. The chain has TRBV5-7 and TRBJ2-7; no firm D call. Being an ORF, TRBV5-7 has a function that is uncertain. The material sequenced was blood. The CDR3 protein is CAISLVGRRDEQYF. CDR3 DNA sequence: TGTGCCATCAGCTTGGTAGGCAGGCGTGACGAGCAGTACTTC.